Shown below are 20 T cell receptor beta chains from a single sample sequenced in a study of shared clonotypes between healthy human individuals. Terminally differentiated effector memory CD45RA+ cells were excluded from the naive CD8 cells, which were CD45RO-negative and positively selected for CCR7. The protocol was immunoSEQ multiplex PCR, while the TCRdb copy is restricted to in-frame clones and leaves out a portion. The sample lists about 2,100,000 clones; approximately 94% were seen once. Sequencing was performed on naive CD8+ T cells from PBMCs. Receptors originate from a young man in good health. Some clones in this sample may be carry-over from other donors' samples.

The chain couples TRBV25-1 to TRBJ2-3; D is ambiguous. Germline V gene sequence: CDR1 MGHDK, CDR2 SYGVNS. Trimming pared 7 bases from V and 3 bases from J, leaving 2 bases between. The CDR3 extends over 10 amino acids. The DNA for the CDR3 is TGTGCCAGCATGACAGATACGCAGTATTTT. Encoded protein: CASMTDTQYF.

This clone was seen just once. The genes are TRBV4-1 and TRBJ2-1; possible D gene TRBD2, 5 bases. The V end was cut by 0 bases, the J end by 3 bases, with 21 bases between. CDR1 is MGHRA, CDR2 YSYEKL, per germline. This CDR3 region has 19 residues. CDR3 nucleotide sequence: TGCGCCAGCAGCCAAGAGAGTGAGGAAAGTAGCGCTCACTACAATGAGCAGTTCTTC. Encoded protein: CASSQESEESSAHYNEQFF.

The chain employs TRBV28 and TRBJ2-7; D may be TRBD1 (6 bases). V lost 3 bases and J lost 0, with 12 bases in between. Per germline, CDR1 MDHEN and CDR2 SYDVKM. This CDR3 contains 15 residues. DNA of the CDR3: TGTGCCAGCAGTTTTCAGGGGCGCCCCTCCTACGAGCAGTACTTC. Amino acid sequence: CASSFQGRPSYEQYF.

The chain has TRBV7-8 and TRBJ1-5; 8 bases are shared with TRBD1. Germline CDR1 is SGHVS and CDR2 is FQNEAQ. This CDR3 comprises 16 residues. After removal of 1 base from V and 7 bases from J, the junction contained 9 bases not matched to a gene. Here the CDR3 DNA reads TGTGCCAGCAGCTTAGTTCAGGACAGGGTCCGACAGCCCCAGCATTTT. It codes for CASSLVQDRVRQPQHF.

This clone has a single count. This chain links TRBV9 with TRBJ1-2; the match to TRBD1 covers 10 bases. Trimming took 0 bases from V and 1 from J; bases not matched to a gene: 3. Looked up from germline, CDR1 is SGDLS and CDR2 is YYNGEE. The CDR3 covers 16 residues. The CDR3 reads CASSVGDRGYNYGYTF. In nucleotides, the CDR3 is TGTGCCAGCAGCGTAGGGGACAGGGGTTATAACTATGGCTACACCTTC.

CDR3 coding DNA: TGTGCCAGCACCTCCCGGACTCTCGGAATAAGCTCCTACGAGCAGTACTTC. Residues: CASTSRTLGISSYEQYF. The genes are TRBV5-6 and TRBJ2-7; maybe TRBD2 (5 bases). This CDR3 has 17 residues. Trimming took off 6 bases at V and 0 bases at J, with 22 bases between the two ends. Germline V gene lookup returns CDR1 SGHDT and CDR2 YYEEEE.

The V call is TRBV19, the J call TRBJ2-1; perhaps TRBD1 as D (6 bases). V lost 5 bases and J lost 2, with 10 bases in between. The germline V gene encodes CDR1 LNHDA and CDR2 SQIVND (reference sequence). The CDR3 totals 14 residues. This CDR3 is CASSDWTAYNEQFF. Written as DNA, the CDR3 is TGTGCCAGTAGTGATTGGACAGCCTACAATGAGCAGTTCTTC.

The rearrangement links TRBV7-9 to TRBJ2-7; possibly TRBD2 for D (6 bases). The CDR3 consists of 15 residues. Trimming took off 1 base at V and 3 bases at J, with 13 bases between the two ends. CDR1 SEHNR and CDR2 FQNEAQ come from the germline V gene (reference sequence). In DNA, the CDR3 is TGTGCCAGCAGCTTAGAAGGAGGGGAGTACTACGAGCAGTACTTC. It translates to CASSLEGGEYYEQYF. The full variable domain, completed using reference TRBV7-9 and TRBJ2-7, is DTGVSQNPRHKITKRGQNVTFRCDPISEHNRLYWYRQTLGQGPEFLTYFQNEAQLEKSRLLSDRFSAERPKGSFSTLEIQRTEQGDSAMYLCASSLEGGEYYEQYFGPGTRLTVT.

CDR3 coding DNA: TGCGCCAGCAGCCTGGGCTCTGTGGTGGAGGTTAACTATGGCTACACCTTC. It translates to CASSLGSVVEVNYGYTF. This chain connects TRBV5-1 to TRBJ1-2; D remains ambiguous. The CDR3 length is 17 residues. V was shortened by 4 bases and J by 1 base, with 20 bases between the two germline ends. The germline gives CDR1 SGHRS, CDR2 YFSETQ.

The chain combines TRBV7-9 with TRBJ2-3; tentatively, D is TRBD2 (5 bases). The CDR3 consists of 16 residues. The germline gives CDR1 SEHNR, CDR2 FQNEAQ (reference sequence). V gave up 5 bases and J gave up 0 bases, with 15 bases separating them. The CDR3 sequence is CASSGTAETSTDTQYF. DNA for the CDR3: TGTGCCAGCAGCGGAACAGCGGAGACTAGCACAGATACGCAGTATTTT.

The chain uses TRBV7-9 and TRBJ2-5; no clear D gene. CDR1 and CDR2 (germline): SEHNR, FQNEAQ (reference sequence). CDR3 size: 16 residues. With 3 bases removed from V and 0 bases from J, the gap between germline ends came to 14 bases. This CDR3 is CASSFPFGRDQETQYF. In DNA, the CDR3 is TGTGCCAGCAGCTTCCCCTTCGGCAGAGACCAAGAGACCCAGTACTTC. Full variable domain (rest looked up from reference TRBV7-9 and TRBJ2-5): DTGVSQNPRHKITKRGQNVTFRCDPISEHNRLYWYRQTLGQGPEFLTYFQNEAQLEKSRLLSDRFSAERPKGSFSTLEIQRTEQGDSAMYLCASSFPFGRDQETQYFGPGTRLLVL.

The chain joins TRBV27 to TRBJ2-3, with a weak D call TRBD1 (5 bases). Germline CDR1 and CDR2: MNHEY and SMNVEV (reference sequence). V lost 2 bases, J lost 5 bases, and 17 bases lay in between. The CDR3 spans 16 residues. The CDR3 nucleotides are TGTGCCAGCAGTTTACCTCCTCCCGGGCAGGGAGATACGCAGTATTTT. Its translation is CASSLPPPGQGDTQYF.

V and J are TRBV6-6 and TRBJ2-4, with a weak D call TRBD2 (6 bases). V was trimmed by 3 bases and J by 3 bases, leaving 9 bases between them. Germline lookup yields CDR1 MNHNY and CDR2 SVGAGI (reference sequence). The CDR3 covers 14 residues. CDR3 in amino acids: CASSYPGGKNIQYF. CDR3 DNA sequence: TGTGCCAGCAGTTATCCCGGGGGCAAAAACATTCAGTACTTC.

V usage is TRBV7-9 and J usage is TRBJ1-3, with TRBD1 matching over 9 bases. CDR1 and CDR2 (germline): SEHNR, FQNEAQ (reference sequence). Trimming took 4 bases from V and 2 from J; bases not matched to a gene: 3. The length of the CDR3 is 15 residues. Written as DNA, the CDR3 is TGTGCCAGCAGCTGGACAGGGGAACCTGGAAACACCATATATTTT. It yields the protein CASSWTGEPGNTIYF. Complete variable domain (other parts from reference TRBV7-9 and TRBJ1-3): DTGVSQNPRHKITKRGQNVTFRCDPISEHNRLYWYRQTLGQGPEFLTYFQNEAQLEKSRLLSDRFSAERPKGSFSTLEIQRTEQGDSAMYLCASSWTGEPGNTIYFGEGSWLTVV.

CDR3 nucleotide sequence: TGCGCCAGCAGGTCTCCTGCCTGGATGACAGCGGCTAACTATGGCTACACCTTC. Translated, it gives CASRSPAWMTAANYGYTF. This rearrangement joins TRBV5-1 to TRBJ1-2; a possible D gene is TRBD1 (5 bases). Germline V lookup: CDR1 SGHRS, CDR2 YFSETQ. The CDR3 is made up of 18 amino acids. Trimming left V 5 bases short and J 0 bases short, with 23 bases between.

V usage is TRBV7-9 and J usage is TRBJ2-5; no definite D call. The CDR3 runs 14 residues. Germline values: CDR1 SEHNR, CDR2 FQNEAQ (reference sequence). Trimming cost V 4 bases and J 1 base, with 10 bases left between them. As DNA, the CDR3 is TGTGCCAGCAGCTACACAAAATTCCAAGAGACCCAGTACTTC. It translates to CASSYTKFQETQYF.

V usage is TRBV11-2 and J usage is TRBJ2-1; maybe TRBD2 (6 bases). V lost 4 bases to trimming and J lost 6 bases, with 13 bases between them. CDR1 is SGHAT, CDR2 FQNNGV, per germline. This CDR3 contains 14 residues. In nucleotides, the CDR3 is TGTGCCAGCAGCTCGCCCGCTAGCGCCAATGAGCAGTTCTTC. This encodes CASSSPASANEQFF. The full variable domain, in which reference TRBV11-2 and TRBJ2-1 provide the parts outside the CDR3, is EAGVAQSPRYKIIEKRQSVAFWCNPISGHATLYWYQQILGQGPKLLIQFQNNGVVDDSQLPKDRFSAERLKGVDSTLKIQPAKLEDSAVYLCASSSPASANEQFFGPGTRLTVL.

The chain is built from TRBV7-8 and TRBJ2-5; D is possibly TRBD2 (7 bases). Between the trimmed V and J ends, which lost 4 bases and 4 bases, there was a span of 16 bases. The CDR3 has 15 residues. CDR1 is SGHVS and CDR2 is FQNEAQ in the germline V gene. DNA for the CDR3: TGTGCCAGCAGCTCCTTAAGGGGGGGAAGAGAGACCCAGTACTTC. Translated, it gives CASSSLRGGRETQYF.

The V gene is TRBV6-1, the J gene TRBJ2-3; the D is unclear. Per the germline V gene, CDR1 is MNHNS and CDR2 is SASEGT. The CDR3 contains 14 residues. V shed 1 base and J shed 4 bases, with 9 bases lying between them. CDR3 loop: CASSEVRLADTQYF. DNA for the CDR3: TGTGCCAGCAGTGAAGTGCGGCTTGCAGATACGCAGTATTTT.

This chain joins TRBV27 and TRBJ2-3; TRBD2 aligns across 8 bases. This CDR3 is built from 16 residues. The germline gives CDR1 MNHEY, CDR2 SMNVEV (reference sequence). V dropped 7 bases and J dropped 5; count of bases not matched to a gene: 14. CDR3 region: CASTPPSGSSGDTQYF. CDR3 DNA sequence: TGTGCCAGCACCCCGCCCAGCGGGAGTTCGGGAGATACGCAGTATTTT.